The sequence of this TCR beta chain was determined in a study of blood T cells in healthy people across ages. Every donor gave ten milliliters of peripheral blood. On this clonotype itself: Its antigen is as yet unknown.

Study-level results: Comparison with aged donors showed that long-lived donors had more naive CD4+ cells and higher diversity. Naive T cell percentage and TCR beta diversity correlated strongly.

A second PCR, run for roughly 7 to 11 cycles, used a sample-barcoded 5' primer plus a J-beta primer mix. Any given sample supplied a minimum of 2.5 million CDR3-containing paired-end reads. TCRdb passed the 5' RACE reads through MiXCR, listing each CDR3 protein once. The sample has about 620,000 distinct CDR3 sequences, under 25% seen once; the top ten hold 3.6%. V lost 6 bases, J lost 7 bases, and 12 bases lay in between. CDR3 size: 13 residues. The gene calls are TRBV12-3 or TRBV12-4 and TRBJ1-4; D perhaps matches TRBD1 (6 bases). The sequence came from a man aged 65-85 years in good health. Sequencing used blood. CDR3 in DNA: TGTGCCAGCAGCCCAGGGGATGGTGAAAAACTGTTTTTT. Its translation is CASSPGDGEKLFF.